These T cell receptor beta chains were read from a single sample in a study of cytotoxic CD8 clonotypes in ibrutinib-treated CLL. Sequenced by immunoSEQ multiplex PCR; TCRdb stores in-frame clones only, minus some. Of some 50,000 clones detected, 56% appear once; the ten largest clones hold roughly 22%. Specimen: PBMCs, collected after 24 months of ibrutinib treatment. The source is a human donor with chronic lymphocytic leukemia. CDR3s include the opening cysteine and the closing phenylalanine or tryptophan. The D gene is left open where the match is weak. Only part of the rows carry a size: once, few, many, or a class if the clone is expanded.

abundance: -
d_gene: -
v_gene: TRBV6-6
j_gene: TRBJ1-2
CDR3aa: CASMGGQYGYTF
CDR3nt: TGTGCCAGCATGGGAGGACAGTATGGCTACACCTTC

abundance: once
d_gene: -
v_gene: TRBV7-2
j_gene: TRBJ1-2
CDR3aa: CASSLAGQNYGYTF
CDR3nt: TGTGCCAGCAGCTTGGCAGGGCAGAACTATGGCTACACCTTC

abundance: many
d_gene: -
v_gene: TRBV7-9
j_gene: TRBJ2-3
CDR3aa: CASSPHGTPPFTQYF
CDR3nt: TGTGCCAGCAGCCCCCATGGGACTCCACCCTTCACGCAGTATTTT

abundance: medium-sized
d_gene: TRBD1
v_gene: TRBV6-4
j_gene: TRBJ2-1
CDR3aa: CASSRLDRGLGNEQFF
CDR3nt: TGTGCCAGCAGCCGCTTGGACAGGGGCCTGGGGAATGAGCAGTTCTTC

abundance: few
d_gene: TRBD2
v_gene: TRBV19
j_gene: TRBJ2-5
CDR3aa: CASDSGSGFRETQYF
CDR3nt: TGTGCCAGTGATAGCGGGAGTGGGTTCAGGGAGACCCAGTACTTC

abundance: -
d_gene: -
v_gene: TRBV6-1
j_gene: TRBJ1-2
CDR3aa: CASSEFTNYGYTF
CDR3nt: TGTGCCAGCAGTGAATTTACTAACTATGGCTACACCTTC

abundance: -
d_gene: -
v_gene: TRBV6-6
j_gene: TRBJ2-1
CDR3aa: CASRGNEQFF
CDR3nt: TGTGCCAGCAGGGGGAATGAGCAGTTCTTC

abundance: -
d_gene: -
v_gene: TRBV28
j_gene: TRBJ1-4
CDR3aa: CASSDSDINEKLFF
CDR3nt: TGTGCCAGCAGCGACAGCGATATTAATGAAAAACTGTTTTTT

abundance: -
d_gene: -
v_gene: TRBV5-1
j_gene: TRBJ1-5
CDR3aa: CASSLDGFNQPQHF
CDR3nt: TGCGCCAGCAGCCTGGACGGTTTCAATCAGCCCCAGCATTTT

abundance: few
d_gene: -
v_gene: TRBV28
j_gene: TRBJ1-2
CDR3aa: CASGVKGGTF
CDR3nt: TGTGCCAGCGGCGTTAAGGGTGGTACCTTC

abundance: -
d_gene: TRBD1
v_gene: TRBV28
j_gene: TRBJ2-7
CDR3aa: CASSRDRGVAYEQYF
CDR3nt: TGTGCCAGCAGCCGCGACAGGGGGGTTGCCTACGAGCAGTACTTC

abundance: -
d_gene: -
v_gene: TRBV7-8
j_gene: TRBJ1-5
CDR3aa: CASSLIGGQPQHF
CDR3nt: TGTGCCAGCAGCTTAATCGGGGGGCAGCCCCAGCATTTT

abundance: -
d_gene: TRBD1
v_gene: TRBV7-9
j_gene: TRBJ2-7
CDR3aa: CASSPGQGGGWRSYEQYF
CDR3nt: TGTGCCAGCAGCCCAGGACAGGGAGGAGGCTGGCGGTCCTACGAGCAGTACTTC

abundance: -
d_gene: TRBD1
v_gene: TRBV9
j_gene: TRBJ2-7
CDR3aa: CASSVGQGPLEQYF
CDR3nt: TGTGCCAGCAGCGTAGGACAGGGGCCCCTTGAGCAGTACTTC

abundance: -
d_gene: -
v_gene: TRBV5-6
j_gene: TRBJ2-5
CDR3aa: CASSLAGGPQQETQYF
CDR3nt: TGTGCCAGCAGCTTGGCGGGTGGGCCGCAACAAGAGACCCAGTACTTC

abundance: once
d_gene: -
v_gene: TRBV6-6
j_gene: TRBJ2-1
CDR3aa: CASRGVGNEQFF
CDR3nt: TGTGCCAGCAGGGGAGTGGGCAATGAGCAGTTCTTC

abundance: few
d_gene: TRBD2
v_gene: TRBV5-6
j_gene: TRBJ2-7
CDR3aa: CASSLSWTSGSYEQYF
CDR3nt: TGTGCCAGCAGCTTGAGTTGGACTAGCGGCTCCTACGAGCAGTACTTC

abundance: -
d_gene: TRBD2
v_gene: TRBV9
j_gene: TRBJ2-3
CDR3aa: CASSAGGGDTQYF
CDR3nt: TGTGCCAGCAGCGCGGGAGGGGGAGATACGCAGTATTTT

abundance: once
d_gene: -
v_gene: TRBV2
j_gene: TRBJ2-5
CDR3aa: CASNKRRLMGQETQYF
CDR3nt: TGTGCCAGCAATAAGAGGCGCCTTATGGGACAAGAGACCCAGTACTTC

abundance: -
d_gene: -
v_gene: TRBV10-1
j_gene: TRBJ2-7
CDR3aa: CAIPVPNYKIYEQYF
CDR3nt: TGCGCCATCCCGGTGCCCAACTATAAAATCTACGAGCAGTACTTC

abundance: -
d_gene: TRBD1
v_gene: TRBV7-2
j_gene: TRBJ1-5
CDR3aa: CASSRMTGQPQHF
CDR3nt: TGTGCCAGCAGCCGGATGACAGGGCAGCCCCAGCATTTT